This T cell receptor beta chain was captured in a study of T cells in Graves' hyperthyroidism and ophthalmopathy. Worth noting for this clonotype: Antigen unknown.

Study results and limitations: Classification by a 13 V-J model distinguished ophthalmopathy from stable hyperthyroidism.

From germline, CDR1 is LGHDT and CDR2 YNNKEL (reference sequence). The CDR3 spans 15 residues. V lost 1 base and J 5 bases, leaving 14 bases between the germline ends. The source material, RNA transcripts, was used to amplify TCR beta CDR3 regions. When the TCR CDR3 underwent first-round RT-PCR, the HTBI primer set was used. TCRdb re-called the multiplex PCR reads with MiXCR, one entry per CDR3 protein. In the table there are around 55,000 distinct CDR3 sequences, less than 60% of which are singletons. The sequencing input was blood. The clonotype comes from a woman between 50 and 59 years old with Graves' ophthalmopathy. The gene calls are TRBV3-1 and TRBJ1-2; D remains unclear. The DNA of the CDR3 is TGTGCCAGCAGCCAAGTGGCAACGCTTGCGTATGGCTACACCTTC. Its translation: CASSQVATLAYGYTF. The variable domain in full, completed from reference TRBV3-1 and TRBJ1-2, reads DTAVSQTPKYLVTQMGNDKSIKCEQNLGHDTMYWYKQDSKKFLKIMFSYNNKELIINETVPNRFSPKSPDKAHLNLHINSLELGDSAVYFCASSQVATLAYGYTFGSGTRLTVV.